This T cell receptor (beta chain) was captured in a study of Ad26.COV2.S vaccination and SARS-CoV-2 variants. Trimming took off 0 bases at V and 4 bases at J, with 9 bases between the two ends. The CDR3 runs 14 residues. The germline CDR1 and CDR2 sequences are LNHDA and SQIVND (reference sequence). As for treatment: roughly 20 received Ad26.COV2.S at low or high dose, single or two shots; about 5 received placebo; per-sample allocation not given. Each sample was drawn 63 days after the first injection (of vaccine or placebo). Measured with immunoSEQ multiplex PCR; TCRdb has only the in-frame clones, and not every one. The sample has 350,000 to 500,000 clones; less than 95% are singletons.

This TCR derives from a person between 18 and 60 years old who received the Ad26.COV2.S COVID-19 vaccine or a placebo. The V call is TRBV19, the J call TRBJ2-5; D might be TRBD1 (5 bases). The sample was peripheral blood, taken in a trial of Ad26.COV2.S vaccine versus placebo. The CDR3 nucleotides read TGTGCCAGTAGTATAGATCCCCAGGGAGAGACCCAGTACTTC. Protein: CASSIDPQGETQYF.